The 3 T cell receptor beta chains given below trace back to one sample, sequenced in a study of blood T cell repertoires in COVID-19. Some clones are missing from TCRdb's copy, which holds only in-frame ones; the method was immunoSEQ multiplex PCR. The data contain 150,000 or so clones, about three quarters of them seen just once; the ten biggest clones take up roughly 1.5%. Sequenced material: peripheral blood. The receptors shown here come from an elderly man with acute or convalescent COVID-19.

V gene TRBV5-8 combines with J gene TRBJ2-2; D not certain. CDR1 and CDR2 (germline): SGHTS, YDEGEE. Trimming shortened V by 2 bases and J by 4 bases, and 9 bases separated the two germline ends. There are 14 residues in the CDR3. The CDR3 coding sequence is TGTGCCAGCAGCTTCGAACTTCCCACCGGGGAGCTGTTTTTT. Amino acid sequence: CASSFELPTGELFF.

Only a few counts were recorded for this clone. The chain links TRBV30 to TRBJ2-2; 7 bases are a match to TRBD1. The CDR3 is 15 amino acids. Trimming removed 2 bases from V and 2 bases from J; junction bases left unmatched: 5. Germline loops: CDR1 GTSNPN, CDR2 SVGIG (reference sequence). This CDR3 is CAWSPGTANTGELFF. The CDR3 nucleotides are TGTGCCTGGAGTCCCGGGACAGCTAACACCGGGGAGCTGTTTTTT.

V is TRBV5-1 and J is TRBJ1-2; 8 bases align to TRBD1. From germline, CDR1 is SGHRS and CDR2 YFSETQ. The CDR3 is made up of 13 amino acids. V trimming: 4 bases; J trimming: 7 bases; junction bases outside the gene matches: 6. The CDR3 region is CASSPQGDGGYTF. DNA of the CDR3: TGCGCCAGCAGCCCACAGGGGGACGGTGGCTACACCTTC. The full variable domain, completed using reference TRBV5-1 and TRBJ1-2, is KAGVTQTPRYLIKTRGQQVTLSCSPISGHRSVSWYQQTPGQGLQFLFEYFSETQRNKGNFPGRFSGRQFSNSRSEMNVSTLELGDSALYLCASSPQGDGGYTFGSGTRLTVV.